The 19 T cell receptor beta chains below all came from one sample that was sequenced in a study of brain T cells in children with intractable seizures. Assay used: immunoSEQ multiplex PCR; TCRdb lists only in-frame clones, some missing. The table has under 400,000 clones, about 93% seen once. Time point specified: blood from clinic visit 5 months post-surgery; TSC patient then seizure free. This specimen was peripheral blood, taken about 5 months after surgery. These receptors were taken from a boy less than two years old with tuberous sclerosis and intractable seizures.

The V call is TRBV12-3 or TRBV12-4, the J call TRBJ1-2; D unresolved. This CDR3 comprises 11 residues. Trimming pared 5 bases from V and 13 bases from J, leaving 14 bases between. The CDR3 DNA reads TGTGCCAGCAGTCGATCTACCTCCGGCACCTTC. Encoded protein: CASSRSTSGTF.

In DNA, the CDR3 is TGTGCCAGCAGCTCCCGACAGTTTCAAGCTAACTATGGCTACACCTTC. Translated: CASSSRQFQANYGYTF. V is TRBV5-4 and J is TRBJ1-2; a weak D match, TRBD1 (5 bases). Germline V gives CDR1 SGHNT, CDR2 YYREEE (reference sequence). There are 16 residues in the CDR3. V shed 3 bases and J shed 0 bases, with 15 bases lying between them.

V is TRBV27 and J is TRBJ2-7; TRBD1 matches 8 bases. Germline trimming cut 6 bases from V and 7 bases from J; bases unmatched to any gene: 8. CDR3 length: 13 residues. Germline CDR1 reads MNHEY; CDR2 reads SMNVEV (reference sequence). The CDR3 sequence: CASRQTGAGEQYF. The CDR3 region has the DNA TGTGCCAGCAGACAGACAGGGGCAGGTGAGCAGTACTTC.

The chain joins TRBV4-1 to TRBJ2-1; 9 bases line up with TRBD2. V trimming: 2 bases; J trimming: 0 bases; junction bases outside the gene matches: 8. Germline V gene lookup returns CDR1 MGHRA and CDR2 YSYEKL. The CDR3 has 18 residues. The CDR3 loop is CASSQLAGTGYSYNEQFF. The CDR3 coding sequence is TGCGCCAGCAGCCAACTAGCGGGAACGGGGTACTCCTACAATGAGCAGTTCTTC.

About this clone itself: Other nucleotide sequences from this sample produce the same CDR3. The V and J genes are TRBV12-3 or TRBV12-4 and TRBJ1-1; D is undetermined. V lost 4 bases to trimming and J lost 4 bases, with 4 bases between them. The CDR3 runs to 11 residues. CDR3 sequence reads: CASSSSTEAFF. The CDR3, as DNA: TGTGCCAGCAGTTCGAGCACTGAAGCTTTCTTT.

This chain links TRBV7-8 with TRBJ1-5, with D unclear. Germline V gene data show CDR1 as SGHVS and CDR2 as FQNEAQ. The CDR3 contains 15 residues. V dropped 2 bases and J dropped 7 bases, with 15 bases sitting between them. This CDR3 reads CASSLFSAPGQPQHF. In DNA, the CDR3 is TGTGCCAGCAGCTTATTTTCGGCCCCCGGACAGCCCCAGCATTTT.

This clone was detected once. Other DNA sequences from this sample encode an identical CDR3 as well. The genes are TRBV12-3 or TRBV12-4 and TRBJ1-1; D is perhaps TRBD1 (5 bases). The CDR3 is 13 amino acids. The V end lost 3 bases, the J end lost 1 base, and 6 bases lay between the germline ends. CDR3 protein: CASSLGGNTEAFF. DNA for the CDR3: TGTGCCAGCAGTTTGGGGGGGAACACTGAAGCTTTCTTT.

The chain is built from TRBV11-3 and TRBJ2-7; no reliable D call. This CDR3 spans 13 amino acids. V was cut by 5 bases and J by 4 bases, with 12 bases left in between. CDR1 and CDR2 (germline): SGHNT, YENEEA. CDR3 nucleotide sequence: TGTGCCAGCAGCGCCAGACTTGAATACGAGCAGTACTTC. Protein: CASSARLEYEQYF.

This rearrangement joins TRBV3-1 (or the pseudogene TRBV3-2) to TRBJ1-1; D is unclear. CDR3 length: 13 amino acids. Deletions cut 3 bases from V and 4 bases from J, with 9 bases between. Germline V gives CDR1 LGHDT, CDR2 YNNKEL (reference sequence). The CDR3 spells CASSHQEGTEAFF. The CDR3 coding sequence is TGTGCCAGCAGCCATCAGGAGGGCACTGAAGCTTTCTTT.

CDR3 bases: TGCGCCAGCAGCTTGGCCGGAACTAATGAAAAACTGTTTTTT. Translated, it gives CASSLAGTNEKLFF. The V call is TRBV5-1, the J call TRBJ1-4, with D unclear. The V and J ends lost 0 bases and 1 base respectively, with 4 bases between them. The CDR3 extends over 14 amino acids. Germline V gene lookup returns CDR1 SGHRS and CDR2 YFSETQ. Full variable domain (outside the CDR3, taken from reference TRBV5-1 and TRBJ1-4): KAGVTQTPRYLIKTRGQQVTLSCSPISGHRSVSWYQQTPGQGLQFLFEYFSETQRNKGNFPGRFSGRQFSNSRSEMNVSTLELGDSALYLCASSLAGTNEKLFFGSGTQLSVL.

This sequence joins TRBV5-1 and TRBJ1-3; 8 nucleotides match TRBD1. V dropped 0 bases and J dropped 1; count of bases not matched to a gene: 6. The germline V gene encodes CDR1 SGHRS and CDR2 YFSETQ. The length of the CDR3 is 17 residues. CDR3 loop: CASSLELTGASGNTIYF. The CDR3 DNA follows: TGCGCCAGCAGCTTGGAACTGACAGGGGCTTCTGGAAACACCATATATTTT.

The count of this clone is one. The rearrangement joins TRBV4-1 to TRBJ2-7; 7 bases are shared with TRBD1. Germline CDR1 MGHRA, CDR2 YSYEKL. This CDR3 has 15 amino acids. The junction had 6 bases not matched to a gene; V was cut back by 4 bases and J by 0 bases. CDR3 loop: CASSPRDSSSYEQYF. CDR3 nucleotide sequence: TGCGCCAGCAGCCCGAGGGACAGCAGCTCCTACGAGCAGTACTTC.

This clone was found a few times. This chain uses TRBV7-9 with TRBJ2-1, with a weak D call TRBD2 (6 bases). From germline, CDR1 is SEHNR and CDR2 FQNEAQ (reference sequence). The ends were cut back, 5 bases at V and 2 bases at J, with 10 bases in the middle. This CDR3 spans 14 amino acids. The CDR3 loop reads CASSAGPAYNEQFF. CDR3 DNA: TGTGCCAGCAGCGCGGGACCGGCCTACAATGAGCAGTTCTTC.

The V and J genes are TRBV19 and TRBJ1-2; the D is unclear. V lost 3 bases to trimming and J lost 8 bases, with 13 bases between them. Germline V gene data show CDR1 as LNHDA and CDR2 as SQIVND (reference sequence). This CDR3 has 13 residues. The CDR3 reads CASSMAFVDGYTF. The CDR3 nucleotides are TGTGCCAGTAGTATGGCCTTTGTGGACGGCTACACCTTC.

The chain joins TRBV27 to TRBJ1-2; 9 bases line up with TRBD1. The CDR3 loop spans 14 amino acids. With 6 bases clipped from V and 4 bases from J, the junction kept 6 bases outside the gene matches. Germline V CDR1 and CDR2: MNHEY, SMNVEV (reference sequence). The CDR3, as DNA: TGTGCCAGCAGATTACAGGGGGCTGGCTATGGCTACACCTTC. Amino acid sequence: CASRLQGAGYGYTF.

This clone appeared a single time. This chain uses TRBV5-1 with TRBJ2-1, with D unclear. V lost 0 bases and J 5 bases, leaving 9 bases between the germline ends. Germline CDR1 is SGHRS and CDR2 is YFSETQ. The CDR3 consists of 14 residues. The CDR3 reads CASSLVAGHNEQFF. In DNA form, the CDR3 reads TGCGCCAGCAGCTTGGTGGCAGGACACAATGAGCAGTTCTTC. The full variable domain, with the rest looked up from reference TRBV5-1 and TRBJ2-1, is KAGVTQTPRYLIKTRGQQVTLSCSPISGHRSVSWYQQTPGQGLQFLFEYFSETQRNKGNFPGRFSGRQFSNSRSEMNVSTLELGDSALYLCASSLVAGHNEQFFGPGTRLTVL.

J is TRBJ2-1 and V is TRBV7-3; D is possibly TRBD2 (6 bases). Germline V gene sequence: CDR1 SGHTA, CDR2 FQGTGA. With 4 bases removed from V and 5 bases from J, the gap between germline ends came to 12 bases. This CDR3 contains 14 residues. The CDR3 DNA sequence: TGTGCCAGCAGCTATAGCGGAGCCAACAATGAGCAGTTCTTC. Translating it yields CASSYSGANNEQFF.

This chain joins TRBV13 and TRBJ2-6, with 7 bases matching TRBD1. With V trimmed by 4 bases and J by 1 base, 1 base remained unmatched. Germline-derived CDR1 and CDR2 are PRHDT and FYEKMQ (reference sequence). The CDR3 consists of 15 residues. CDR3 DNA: TGTGCCAGCAGCTCCAGGGGGTCTGGGGCCAACGTCCTGACTTTC. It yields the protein CASSSRGSGANVLTF.

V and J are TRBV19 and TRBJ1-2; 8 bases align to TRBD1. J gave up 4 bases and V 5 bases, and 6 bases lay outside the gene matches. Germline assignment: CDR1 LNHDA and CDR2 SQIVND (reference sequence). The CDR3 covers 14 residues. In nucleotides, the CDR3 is TGTGCCAGTAGTTTCCACAGGGGGTTCTATGGCTACACCTTC. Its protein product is CASSFHRGFYGYTF. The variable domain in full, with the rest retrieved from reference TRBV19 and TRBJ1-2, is DGGITQSPKYLFRKEGQNVTLSCEQNLNHDAMYWYRQDPGQGLRLIYYSQIVNDFQKGDIAEGYSVSREKKESFPLTVTSAQKNPTAFYLCASSFHRGFYGYTFGSGTRLTVV.